Presented here are 8 T cell receptor beta chains from one specimen sequenced in a study of T cells in Graves' hyperthyroidism and ophthalmopathy. Amplification yielded TCR beta CDR3 regions, with RNA transcripts as the source. With the HTBI primer set, the TCR CDR3 went through a first round of RT-PCR. Each CDR3 protein is one row after TCRdb ran MiXCR on the multiplex PCR reads. Of hundreds of thousands of distinct CDR3 sequences in the sample, less than 15% were seen once. Sequences were obtained from blood. These receptors were obtained from a woman between 18 and 29 years old with Graves' hyperthyroidism.

This clonotype was detected ten times or more. This chain joins TRBV7-2 and TRBJ2-3; D ambiguous. Trimming stripped 3 bases from V and 3 bases from J, with 10 bases between. The CDR3 has 14 residues. Germline V gene sequence: CDR1 SGHTA, CDR2 FQGNSA. CDR3 residues: CASSFSRTTDTQYF. CDR3 nucleotide sequence: TGTGCCAGCAGCTTTTCTAGAACTACAGATACGCAGTATTTT. Using reference TRBV7-2 and TRBJ2-3 for the parts outside the CDR3, the full variable domain is GAGVSQSPSNKVTEKGKDVELRCDPISGHTALYWYRQSLGQGLEFLIYFQGNSAPDKSGLPSDRFSAERTGGSVSTLTIQRTQQEDSAVYLCASSFSRTTDTQYFGPGTRLTVL.

V gene TRBV5-1 combines with J gene TRBJ2-3; perhaps TRBD1 as D (6 bases). CDR3 length equals 17 residues. CDR1 is SGHRS and CDR2 is YFSETQ in the germline V gene. V shed 5 bases and J shed 2 bases, with 21 bases lying between them. The DNA of the CDR3 is TGCGCCAGCAGGCCGAGGGGGATAGTCGGGCTCACAGATACGCAGTATTTT. This translates into CASRPRGIVGLTDTQYF.

This clonotype showed up just a few times. The chain employs TRBV5-1 and TRBJ2-3; the match to TRBD2 covers 12 bases. J was trimmed by 0 bases and V by 4 bases; bases with no gene match: 6. Per the germline V gene, CDR1 is SGHRS and CDR2 is YFSETQ. The CDR3 consists of 17 residues. The CDR3 DNA reads TGCGCCAGCAGCCTATGGACTAGCGGGGATAGCACAGATACGCAGTATTTT. Its protein product is CASSLWTSGDSTDTQYF.

This clonotype was seen at least ten times. This chain uses TRBV11-2 with TRBJ2-1; D is uncertain. This CDR3 comprises 12 residues. Per the germline V gene, CDR1 is SGHAT and CDR2 is FQNNGV. V lost 4 bases and J lost 7, with 8 bases in between. The CDR3 loop reads CASSSRPNEQFF. The DNA of the CDR3 is TGTGCCAGCAGCTCCCGACCGAATGAGCAGTTCTTC.

This chain uses TRBV5-6 with TRBJ2-7; 8 bases align to TRBD1. This CDR3 has 16 residues. The V gene end was trimmed by 6 bases and the J gene end by 2 bases; junction bases not matched to a gene: 13. Germline loops: CDR1 SGHDT, CDR2 YYEEEE. CDR3 protein: CASTIRRTGLPYEQYF. DNA of the CDR3: TGTGCCAGCACCATAAGAAGGACAGGGCTCCCCTACGAGCAGTACTTC.

The sample holds a few counts of this clonotype. The chain links TRBV6-1 to TRBJ2-2, with a weak D call TRBD2 (6 bases). CDR3 size: 17 residues. The germline CDR1 and CDR2 sequences are MNHNS and SASEGT. Trimming cost V 5 bases and J 2 bases, with 18 bases left between them. CDR3 loop: CASSLEGTLINTGELFF. As DNA, the CDR3 is TGTGCCAGCAGTTTGGAGGGCACCCTCATTAACACCGGGGAGCTGTTTTTT.

To note about this clonotype: The junction and the germline gene differ at one end; a read error may be behind it. The chain employs TRBV6-1 and TRBJ2-6; D may be TRBD2 (5 bases). The CDR3 consists of 15 residues. Per germline, CDR1 MNHNS and CDR2 SASEGT. The CDR3 DNA reads TGTGCCAGCACGGGATTCTTCTCTGAGGCCAACGTCCTGACTTTC. This gives the protein CASTGFFSEANVLTF.

V and J are TRBV15 and TRBJ2-2; tentative D call: TRBD1 (5 bases). This CDR3 has 15 residues. The ends were cut back, 2 bases at V and 1 base at J, with 8 bases in the middle. Germline V lookup: CDR1 LNHNV, CDR2 YYDKDF (reference sequence). The CDR3 protein is CATSRQGLNTGELFF. Written as DNA, the CDR3 is TGTGCCACCAGCAGACAGGGTCTGAACACCGGGGAGCTGTTTTTT.